This T cell receptor beta chain was recovered during a study of blood T cell repertoires in COVID-19. Turning to the study itself: The samples span acute and convalescent COVID-19 from the United States, Italy and Spain. From T cells, B-cell-depleted T cells, or PBMCs came the material, which was cDNA or gDNA.

The CDR3 is 18 residues long. V lost 1 base and J 1 base, leaving 17 bases between the germline ends. CDR1 and CDR2 (germline): GTSNPN, SVGIG (reference sequence). Per the original methods: Nucleated cell counts were estimated from reference gene primer amplification. Method: immunoSEQ multiplex PCR; TCRdb's copy keeps in-frame clones and lacks some. V, J and clone size were drawn from that table, and D and trimming were deduced from the DNA. The sample yields a few hundred thousand clones, under 90% seen once. This receptor was taken from a woman between 18 and 29 years old with acute or convalescent COVID-19. The sample taken for sequencing was peripheral blood. The rearrangement uses TRBV30 and TRBJ1-6, with D perhaps TRBD1 (5 bases). The CDR3 reads CAWSDFGRGLSYNSPLHF. The CDR3 DNA reads as TGTGCCTGGAGTGACTTTGGGAGGGGACTATCCTATAATTCACCCCTCCACTTT.